Following are 4 T cell receptor beta chains from one sample sequenced in a study of identical twins. TCRdb called the 5' RACE reads again in MiXCR, with one record for every CDR3 protein. There are around 480,000 distinct CDR3 sequences in the sample; 12% to 15% occur only once, and roughly 0.56% lies in the top ten. Separately, the same data were catalogued under a study of yellow fever vaccine responses in identical twins.

The material sequenced was CD4+ T cells sorted from blood. The receptors were sampled from a woman between 18 and 29 years old in good health.

This clonotype was detected only a few times. The rearrangement links TRBV28 to TRBJ2-7; 14 positions agree with TRBD2. The CDR3 has 15 amino acids. The ends lost 5 bases at V and 6 bases at J; junction bases unmatched: 6. Per the germline V gene, CDR1 is MDHEN and CDR2 is SYDVKM. The DNA of the CDR3 is TGTGCCAGCAGTAGGACTAGCGGGAGGTCCCCCGAGCAGTACTTC. Amino acid sequence: CASSRTSGRSPEQYF.

The chain carries TRBV18 and TRBJ2-2; D is perhaps TRBD1 or TRBD2 (5 bases each). Per germline, CDR1 KGHSH and CDR2 LQKENI. The CDR3 runs 15 residues. V was shortened by 1 base and J by 4 bases, with 10 bases between the two germline ends. CDR3 nucleotides: TGTGCCAGCTCACCACGAGGGGCGAGCACCGGGGAGCTGTTTTTT. Protein sequence: CASSPRGASTGELFF.

This clonotype was observed a few times. The chain employs TRBV10-3 and TRBJ2-1; 9 bases fit TRBD2. Per the germline V gene, CDR1 is ENHRY and CDR2 is SYGVKD. The CDR3 has 15 residues. J gave up 10 bases and V 0 bases, and 7 bases lay outside the gene matches. This chain's CDR3 is CAISESRLAGTEQFF. In DNA, the CDR3 is TGTGCCATCAGTGAGTCGCGGCTAGCGGGAACCGAGCAGTTCTTC.

The chain has TRBV5-1 and TRBJ1-1, with 9 bases matching TRBD1. CDR3 length: 15 residues. Germline CDR1 is SGHRS and CDR2 is YFSETQ. V was clipped by 0 bases and J by 5 bases; unmatched bases: 5. DNA of the CDR3: TGCGCCAGCAGCTTGGGGGACAGGGTTGGGACTGAAGCTTTCTTT. Its translation is CASSLGDRVGTEAFF.